This T cell receptor (beta chain) originates from a study of T cell repertoires in cytomegalovirus infection. CDR3 length equals 12 residues. Looked up from germline, CDR1 is SGHTA and CDR2 is FQGTGA. Trimming took 2 bases from V and 6 from J, leaving 5 bases between them. Worth noting for this clonotype: Antigen unknown.

TCRdb recomputed calls from the reads with MiXCR, one row per CDR3 protein. The sample records roughly 180,000 distinct CDR3 sequences, 20% to 25% being singletons. The study's findings and limits: The ex vivo response was dominated by HLA-C-restricted CMV-specific TCR beta clonotypes.

This sequence was found in a human donor in good health (CMV status not recorded). Some clones in this sample may be carry-over from other donors' samples. V usage is TRBV7-3 and J usage is TRBJ1-5; D unresolved. Sequencing was performed on CD8+ T cells from cultured PBMCs, taken from culture after CMV antigen stimulation. The CDR3 loop reads CASSLDVQPQHF. CDR3 in DNA: TGTGCCAGCAGCTTAGACGTTCAGCCCCAGCATTTT.